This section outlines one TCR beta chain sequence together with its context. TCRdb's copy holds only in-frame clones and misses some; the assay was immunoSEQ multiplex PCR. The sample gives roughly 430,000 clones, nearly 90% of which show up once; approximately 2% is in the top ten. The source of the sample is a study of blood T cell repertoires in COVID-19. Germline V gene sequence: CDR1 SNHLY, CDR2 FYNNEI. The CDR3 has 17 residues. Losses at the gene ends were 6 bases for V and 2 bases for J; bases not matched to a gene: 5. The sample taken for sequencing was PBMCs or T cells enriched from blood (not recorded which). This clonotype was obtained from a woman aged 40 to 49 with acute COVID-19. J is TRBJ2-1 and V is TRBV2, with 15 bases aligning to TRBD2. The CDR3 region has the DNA TGTGCCAGCAGGCGGGGACTAGCGGGGGGAGCCTACAATGAGCAGTTCTTC. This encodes CASRRGLAGGAYNEQFF.